This entry lists 8 T cell receptor beta chains sequenced from one sample in a study of CD8+CD57+ T cells in acquired aplastic anemia. Sequenced patients had shown CD8+CD57+ cell expansion by flow cytometry. Both TCR beta VDJ combination and CDR3 sequence profiling were carried out. Genomic DNA was the template for this profiling. MiXCR, run by TCRdb on the reads, gives a single entry per CDR3 protein. The sample yields 400,000 to 600,000 distinct CDR3 sequences, approximately 33% seen once. The sample consisted of sorted CD4+, CD8+, or CD8+CD57+ T cells (not recorded which) from PBMCs. The receptors come from a human donor with aplastic anemia.

In DNA form, the CDR3 reads TGCAGCGTTGAAGGACCAGGGGCCTATGGCTACACCTTC. Its protein is CSVEGPGAYGYTF. V is TRBV29-1 and J is TRBJ1-2, with TRBD1 as a possible D gene (6 bases). Germline-derived CDR1 and CDR2 are SQVTM and ANQGSEA. Trimming left V 1 base short and J 4 bases short, with 10 bases between. This CDR3 has 13 residues. The complete variable domain, with remaining parts taken from reference TRBV29-1 and TRBJ1-2, reads SAVISQKPSRDICQRGTSLTIQCQVDSQVTMMFWYRQQPGQSLTLIATANQGSEATYESGFVIDKFPISRPNLTFSTLTVSNMSPEDSSIYLCSVEGPGAYGYTFGSGTRLTVV.

This clonotype was recorded only once. This chain's CDR3 is CASGRSGETQYF. In DNA form, the CDR3 reads TGTGCCAGTGGGCGGTCGGGGGAGACCCAGTACTTC. The chain joins TRBV3-1 to TRBJ2-5, with a tentative D call TRBD2 (5 bases). Germline values: CDR1 LGHDT, CDR2 YNNKEL (reference sequence). CDR3 length: 12 amino acids. Trimming took off 9 bases at V and 5 bases at J, with 13 bases between the two ends.

The J gene is TRBJ2-4, the V gene TRBV5-1; D remains ambiguous. The CDR3 length is 13 residues. The germline CDR1 and CDR2 sequences are SGHRS and YFSETQ. V lost 0 bases and J lost 10, with 11 bases in between. CDR3 sequence (DNA): TGCGCCAGCAGCTTGGAATCTTCCCGGATTCAGTACTTC. Protein product: CASSLESSRIQYF.

The chain links TRBV30 to TRBJ1-1; no clear D gene. This CDR3 contains 11 residues. Trimming cost V 2 bases and J 10 bases, with 11 bases left between them. Germline V lookup: CDR1 GTSNPN, CDR2 SVGIG (reference sequence). CDR3 nucleotides: TGTGCCTGGAGTACGCTTGAGGGAGCTTTCTTT. Translated: CAWSTLEGAFF.

This clonotype showed up just a few times. The chain uses TRBV5-1 and TRBJ2-2, with unresolved D. V lost 2 bases and J 0 bases, leaving 5 bases between the germline ends. Germline V gives CDR1 SGHRS, CDR2 YFSETQ. The CDR3 loop spans 14 amino acids. CDR3 nucleotide sequence: TGCGCCAGCAGCTTATTCGCGAACACCGGGGAGCTGTTTTTT. Translated, it gives CASSLFANTGELFF.

On this clonotype: A much larger clone lies a single base off, so this may be a read error. The chain joins TRBV20-1 to TRBJ1-2; D remains unclear. The germline V gene has CDR1 DFQATT and CDR2 SNEGSKA (reference sequence). V lost 5 bases, J lost 0 bases, and 7 bases lay in between. This CDR3 comprises 12 residues. CDR3 region: CSAGPSNYGYTF. The CDR3 DNA reads as TGCAGTGCTGGTCCATCTAACTATGGCTACACCTTC.

A note on this clonotype: A clone one base away is much larger, so this may be a read error. The rearrangement joins TRBV20-1 to TRBJ2-7; 9 nucleotides agree with TRBD2. The junction had 12 bases not matched to a gene; V was cut back by 0 bases and J by 9 bases. This CDR3 has 15 residues. From germline, CDR1 is DFQATT and CDR2 SNEGSKA (reference sequence). The CDR3 sequence: CSAREVPSGNHGQYF. CDR3 sequence (DNA): TGCAGTGCTAGAGAAGTGCCTAGCGGGAACCACGGGCAGTACTTC.

J is TRBJ1-6 and V is TRBV19; unclear D gene. Looked up from germline, CDR1 is LNHDA and CDR2 is SQIVND (reference sequence). The V end was cut by 5 bases, the J end by 2 bases, with 10 bases between. This CDR3 is 15 amino acids long. The CDR3 loop reads CASSGRDPYNSPLHF. The CDR3 DNA sequence: TGTGCCAGTAGTGGCCGGGATCCCTATAATTCACCCCTCCACTTT.